These 23 T cell receptor beta chains came from one sample sequenced in a study of cytomegalovirus exposure and HLA in healthy donors (dated by TCRdb to about 2017). Library preparation was by the immunoSEQ multiplex PCR assay. The multiplex PCR relied on a mix of 60 forward primers for TCR Vbeta segments and 13 reverse primers for TCR Jbeta segments. This is the immuneACCESS table as TCRdb keeps it, with only in-frame sequences that have V and J called. A part of the clones is gone; compared with another copy, unresolved V genes explain less than half, and the rest is unexplained. Across this sample there are around 100,000 clones, with about 76% seen only once. Jointly, the top ten make up around 4.2% of the sample. Sequences were obtained from PBMCs. These receptors were taken from a woman aged 70-85 years in good health and CMV-seropositive.

CDR3 sequence (DNA): TGCGCCAGCAGCCCAGGACTAGCGGGAGGGCCAAGAACCCGCGAGCAGTACTTC. Encoded protein: CASSPGLAGGPRTREQYF. The genes are TRBV4-1 and TRBJ2-7; 15 positions agree with TRBD2. J gave up 6 bases and V 4 bases, and 13 bases lay outside the gene matches. The CDR3 length is 18 residues. The germline CDR1 and CDR2 sequences are MGHRA and YSYEKL.

The chain couples TRBV9 to TRBJ2-2; D call uncertain. The V and J ends lost 2 bases and 5 bases respectively, with 10 bases between them. CDR1 SGDLS and CDR2 YYNGEE come from the germline V gene. This CDR3 has 14 amino acids. The CDR3 spells CASSVGLGTGELFF. In DNA form, the CDR3 reads TGTGCCAGCAGCGTGGGCCTCGGAACCGGGGAGCTGTTTTTT.

The V and J genes are TRBV28 and TRBJ2-5, with D maybe TRBD1 (5 bases). The CDR3 extends over 15 amino acids. Trimming took 0 bases from V and 1 from J, leaving 9 bases between them. Germline-derived CDR1 and CDR2 are MDHEN and SYDVKM. The CDR3 sequence is CASSLWDNLQETQYF. The CDR3 nucleotides are TGTGCCAGCAGTTTATGGGACAACCTCCAAGAGACCCAGTACTTC.

Concerning this clone itself: One end of the junction does not line up with germline, which may come from a read error. This chain uses TRBV7-9 with TRBJ1-1, with a tentative D call TRBD1 (6 bases). Per the germline V gene, CDR1 is SEHNR and CDR2 is FQNEAQ (reference sequence). The CDR3 is 11 amino acids. The CDR3 DNA follows: TGTTCCAGCAGCCGAACAGGGAAAGCTTTCTTT. Translating it yields CSSSRTGKAFF.

The gene calls are TRBV4-3 and TRBJ1-3, with 7 bases fitting TRBD1. Per the germline V gene, CDR1 is LGHNA and CDR2 is YSLEER. V shed 2 bases and J 6 bases; nucleotides not matched to a gene: 4. The CDR3 runs 14 residues. The CDR3 loop reads CASSQRTGLNTIYF. In nucleotides, the CDR3 is TGCGCCAGCAGCCAAAGGACAGGCTTAAACACCATATATTTT.

The chain joins TRBV28 to TRBJ1-1; tentatively, D is TRBD1 (6 bases). V lost 5 bases and J 1 base, leaving 8 bases between the germline ends. The CDR3 covers 13 residues. CDR1 and CDR2 from the germline V gene are MDHEN and SYDVKM. CDR3 sequence: CASSRQENTEAFF. The CDR3 bases are TGTGCCAGCAGTCGACAGGAGAACACTGAAGCTTTCTTT.

The chain links TRBV6-4 to TRBJ2-1; TRBD1 might be the D (6 bases). V was trimmed by 8 bases and J by 6 bases, leaving 8 bases between them. CDR1 and CDR2 from the germline V gene are MRHNA and SNTAGT. The CDR3 sequence is 11 residues long. CDR3 bases: TGTGCCAGCCGCAGGGGCAATGAGCAGTTCTTC. Translation gives CASRRGNEQFF.

The chain uses TRBV6-5 and TRBJ2-2; D is unclear. The CDR3 runs 15 residues. Trimming left V 2 bases short and J 0 bases short, with 7 bases between. CDR1 and CDR2 (germline): MNHEY, SVGAGI. CDR3 amino acids: CASSYPSTNTGELFF. The CDR3 DNA follows: TGTGCCAGCAGTTACCCGTCTACGAACACCGGGGAGCTGTTTTTT.

The chain couples TRBV10-3 to TRBJ1-5; weak D call: TRBD1 (5 bases). The CDR3 spans 13 residues. Trimming removed 6 bases from V and 4 bases from J, with 10 bases in between. The germline V gene has CDR1 ENHRY and CDR2 SYGVKD. CDR3 amino acids: CAISADRNQPQHF. The CDR3 DNA reads TGTGCCATCAGCGCCGACAGAAATCAGCCCCAGCATTTT.

In the case of this clone: The same CDR3 arises from other DNA sequences in this sample as well. The rearrangement joins TRBV5-6 to TRBJ2-1, with 8 bases fitting TRBD2. Trimming cost V 7 bases and J 0 bases; bases outside gene matches: 12. The CDR3 is 17 residues long. CDR1 is SGHDT, CDR2 YYEEEE, per germline. In DNA form, the CDR3 reads TGTGCCAGCCAGGGATTGGGCGGGAGGAACTCCTACAATGAGCAGTTCTTC. Its translation: CASQGLGGRNSYNEQFF.

This chain uses TRBV6-1 with TRBJ2-1; maybe TRBD2 (6 bases). Trimming cost V 0 bases and J 7 bases, with 13 bases left between them. Germline V lookup: CDR1 MNHNS, CDR2 SASEGT. CDR3 length equals 15 residues. DNA of the CDR3: TGTGCCAGCAGTGAAGCAGCGGGTCCGTTTAATGAGCAGTTCTTC. Translated: CASSEAAGPFNEQFF.

This chain uses TRBV19 with TRBJ2-7; 8 bases are a match to TRBD1. The V gene end was trimmed by 5 bases and the J gene end by 1 base; junction bases not matched to a gene: 4. This CDR3 has 14 amino acids. Germline V CDR1 and CDR2: LNHDA, SQIVND (reference sequence). The CDR3 DNA follows: TGTGCCAGTAGTCCCCGGACAGGGTCCTACGAGCAGTACTTC. Translation: CASSPRTGSYEQYF.

The CDR3 sequence: CASSPLAGNTGELFF. The CDR3 nucleotides are TGTGCCAGCTCACCCCTAGCGGGAAACACCGGGGAGCTGTTTTTT. J is TRBJ2-2 and V is TRBV18, with 9 bases that match TRBD2. Germline CDR1 and CDR2: KGHSH and LQKENI. The CDR3 consists of 15 residues. V gave up 3 bases and J gave up 2 bases; unmatched junction bases: 1.

This clone was picked up a small number of times. The genes are TRBV7-2 and TRBJ2-1; possibly TRBD2 for D (6 bases). V was pared by 2 bases and J by 0 bases, with 17 bases between. Looked up from germline, CDR1 is SGHTA and CDR2 is FQGNSA. The CDR3 is 18 amino acids. The CDR3 nucleotides are TGTGCCAGCAGCTTATCCCCCCGAGCGGGCAACTCCTACAATGAGCAGTTCTTC. Its translation: CASSLSPRAGNSYNEQFF.

This clone has a count of ten or more. The CDR3 DNA reads as TGTGCCAGCAGTACAGGGGGCGCGGGCTTATTCAGCAATCAGCCCCAGCATTTT. It translates to CASSTGGAGLFSNQPQHF. The chain combines TRBV28 with TRBJ1-5; 9 positions match TRBD1. V shed 5 bases, J shed 1 base, and the junction held 12 bases outside the gene matches. Per the germline V gene, CDR1 is MDHEN and CDR2 is SYDVKM. CDR3 length equals 18 residues.

The gene calls are TRBV19 and TRBJ2-1, with D maybe TRBD2 (5 bases). Germline V gives CDR1 LNHDA, CDR2 SQIVND (reference sequence). Trimming took 5 bases from V and 8 from J, leaving 13 bases between them. The CDR3 sequence is 13 residues long. Here the CDR3 reads CASSPAAGYEQFF. CDR3 in DNA: TGTGCCAGTAGTCCGGCGGCGGGCTATGAGCAGTTCTTC.

The chain uses TRBV14 and TRBJ2-7; 13 nucleotides line up with TRBD2. Germline CDR1 and CDR2: SGHDN and FVKESK. The CDR3 has 18 residues. V lost 0 bases, J lost 5 bases, and 10 bases stayed unmatched. As DNA, the CDR3 is TGTGCCAGCAGCCAAGAATCGCATTGGACTAGCGGGAGCCACGAGCAGTACTTC. Translation gives CASSQESHWTSGSHEQYF. Looking up the rest from reference TRBV14 and TRBJ2-7 gives the full variable domain: EAGVTQFPSHSVIEKGQTVTLRCDPISGHDNLYWYRRVMGKEIKFLLHFVKESKQDESGMPNNRFLAERTGGTYSTLKVQPAELEDSGVYFCASSQESHWTSGSHEQYFGPGTRLTVT.

J is TRBJ1-5 and V is TRBV6-1, with D maybe TRBD1 (5 bases). V was trimmed by 0 bases and J by 4 bases, leaving 13 bases between them. The CDR3 has 16 amino acids. Per germline, CDR1 MNHNS and CDR2 SASEGT. CDR3 loop: CASSEAGLRGNQPQHF. In nucleotides, the CDR3 is TGTGCCAGCAGTGAAGCGGGTTTAAGGGGAAATCAGCCCCAGCATTTT.

The chain links TRBV9 to TRBJ1-2; 7 nucleotides align to TRBD1. The CDR3 has 14 amino acids. CDR1 and CDR2 (germline): SGDLS, YYNGEE. With 3 bases clipped from V and 4 bases from J, the junction kept 6 bases outside the gene matches. CDR3 sequence (DNA): TGTGCCAGCAGCGGGGACAGACTTAGCTATGGCTACACCTTC. Translation: CASSGDRLSYGYTF.

Note on this clone: One end of the junction varies from germline; a read error may be responsible. V is TRBV5-4 and J is TRBJ2-7; a weak D match, TRBD1 (5 bases). Germline assignment: CDR1 SGHNT and CDR2 YYREEE (reference sequence). The CDR3 has 13 residues. As DNA, the CDR3 is TGTGCCAGCAGCTTGTCCAGGGAATCAAAGTCACGCTTC. Protein sequence: CASSLSRESKSRF. Based on the CDR3 plus reference TRBV5-4 and TRBJ2-7, the full variable domain is ETGVTQSPTHLIKTRGQQVTLRCSSQSGHNTVSWYQQALGQGPQFIFQYYREEENGRGNFPPRFSGLQFPNYSSELNVNALELDDSALYLCASSLSRESKSRFGPGTRLTVT.

The chain recombines TRBV28 with TRBJ1-2; tentatively, D is TRBD1 (5 bases). The length of the CDR3 is 17 residues. Per the germline V gene, CDR1 is MDHEN and CDR2 is SYDVKM. V was pared by 4 bases and J by 2 bases, with 20 bases between. CDR3 in DNA: TGTGCCAGCAGTTCCCCCCGGGGGTCACACCCGAACTATGGCTACACCTTC. This translates into CASSSPRGSHPNYGYTF.

This clone was counted a single time. Its ends do not fully match the called genes, so a read error is possible. CDR3 protein: CASTSHSHEQYF. CDR3 DNA: TGTGCCAGCACCTCCCACTCCCACGAGCAGTACTTC. The V and J genes are TRBV6-5 and TRBJ2-7; D unclear. This CDR3 contains 12 residues. Germline V gene sequence: CDR1 MNHEY, CDR2 SVGAGI.

This chain uses TRBV30 with TRBJ2-5, with D possibly matching TRBD2 (6 bases). The CDR3 is made up of 15 amino acids. V lost 7 bases and J 4 bases, leaving 22 bases between the germline ends. Germline assignment: CDR1 GTSNPN and CDR2 SVGIG (reference sequence). CDR3 nucleotide sequence: TGTGCCTCCTTCGGCGCAAGCGCCGGGGGAGAGACCCAGTACTTC. Amino acids: CASFGASAGGETQYF.